The rows below give T cell receptor beta chains drawn from one sample of a study of blood T cell repertoires in COVID-19. Clones were sequenced by immunoSEQ multiplex PCR, and TCRdb holds only the in-frame ones, with some missing. The table has approximately 18,000 clones, over 85% seen once. The specimen sequenced was peripheral blood. The source is a human donor in a cohort sampled during active COVID-19. Each CDR3 is given with its conserved first and last residue. Fields, in order: J gene, clone size, D gene, V gene, CDR3 protein, CDR3 DNA. A D gene is named only where the DNA matches it firmly. The listing skips clone size in some rows; elsewhere it reads once, few, many or a size class.

TRBJ2-5,NA,NA,TRBV18,CASSPLLLGGETQYF,TGTGCCAGCTCCCCGTTGCTACTAGGGGGAGAGACCCAGTACTTC
TRBJ2-1,once,TRBD2,TRBV18,CASSVGVAGEMVLFF,TGTGCCAGCTCAGTCGGAGTAGCGGGGGAGATGGTGCTGTTCTTC
TRBJ1-6,once,TRBD1,TRBV3-1/TRBV3-2,CASSQVRGLGSPLHF,TGTGCCAGCAGCCAAGTCAGGGGGCTAGGTTCACCCCTCCACTTT
TRBJ2-7,NA,TRBD2,TRBV5-1,CASSLAKTSGGTYEQYF,TGCGCCAGCAGCTTGGCCAAAACTAGCGGGGGAACCTACGAGCAGTACTTC
TRBJ1-6,NA,TRBD1,TRBV27,CASSYRGRPSSYNSPLHF,TGTGCCAGCAGCTACAGGGGGCGACCCAGCTCCTATAATTCACCCCTCCACTTT
TRBJ2-7,NA,TRBD2,TRBV6-6,CASRAGGPGEQYF,TGTGCCAGTAGAGCGGGAGGGCCGGGGGAGCAGTACTTC
TRBJ2-7,NA,TRBD1,TRBV24-1,CATSDSRQGEQYF,TGTGCCACCAGTGATAGCAGACAGGGCGAGCAGTACTTC
TRBJ2-7,NA,TRBD2,TRBV5-5,CASSLGLAGTYEQYF,TGTGCCAGCAGCTTGGGCCTAGCGGGGACCTACGAGCAGTACTTC
TRBJ1-3,NA,NA,TRBV5-6,CASSFGGGNTIYF,TGTGCCAGCAGCTTCGGGGGTGGAAACACCATATATTTT
TRBJ2-5,NA,NA,TRBV18,CASSPRGETQYF,TGTGCCAGCTCGCCCCGCGGGGAGACCCAGTACTTC
TRBJ1-3,NA,NA,TRBV6-5,CASSYSMSSGNTIYF,TGTGCCAGCAGTTACTCGATGAGCTCTGGAAACACCATATATTTT
TRBJ1-3,NA,TRBD1,TRBV30,CAWRDRGASGNTIYF,TGTGCCTGGAGGGACAGGGGGGCCTCTGGAAACACCATATATTTT